The rows below give T cell receptor beta chains drawn from one sample of a study of T-cell reconstitution after alpha-beta-depleted transplantation in children. TCRdb re-derived calls from the PCR reads in MiXCR, one entry per CDR3 protein. The sample consists of around 450,000 distinct CDR3 sequences, 10% of them appearing once. The sample consisted of PBMCs, taken before TCRalphabeta/CD19-depleted stem cell transplant. These receptors were collected from a child under 10 years old with inherited bone marrow failure, due to receive a stem cell transplant. Both conserved end residues are part of each CDR3. Fields, in order: CDR3 protein, D gene, J gene, V gene. D genes are given only for firm matches.

CASSLLGTGNNQPQHF TRBD1 TRBJ1-5 TRBV12-3/TRBV12-4
CASSPDLAAPDTQYF . TRBJ2-3 TRBV23-1
CASSMDGGYTF . TRBJ1-2 TRBV19
CASSQPIPSGKDGELFF TRBD2 TRBJ2-2 TRBV23-1
CASSQDQLEVYNEQFF . TRBJ2-1 TRBV3-1
CASSLRGEYNSPLHF . TRBJ1-6 TRBV28
CASSPGLSNEQSF . TRBJ2-1 TRBV5-1
CSVEGLSAEAFF . TRBJ1-1 TRBV29-1
CASSPGLAGGADTQYF TRBD2 TRBJ2-3 TRBV7-9
CSAEGQGPEWTDTQYF . TRBJ2-3 TRBV20-1
CASSPETGGGYEQYF TRBD1 TRBJ2-7 TRBV5-1
CASSSSSPYEQYF . TRBJ2-7 TRBV5-1
CASSLLAGDSSYEQYF TRBD2 TRBJ2-7 TRBV5-1
CASSLAGTPQETQYF . TRBJ2-5 TRBV11-2
CASSPQDGDPLEQFF . TRBJ2-1 TRBV4-3
CASSYRAPKGNQPQHF . TRBJ1-5 TRBV6-5
CATSGLADLGEQYF TRBD2 TRBJ2-7 TRBV6-1
CASSVSGTEAFF . TRBJ1-1 TRBV9
CAWSATEKLFF . TRBJ1-4 TRBV30
CASSPRGGETQYF . TRBJ2-5 TRBV3-1
CASSLALGIYNEQFF . TRBJ2-1 TRBV11-2
CATAPSRTSGRADEQYF TRBD2 TRBJ2-7 TRBV10-3
CASSQLGRGPIGANVLTF TRBD1 TRBJ2-6 TRBV4-1
CASSLAQGNYGYTF . TRBJ1-2 TRBV7-2
CASSLRQGGVPYEQYF . TRBJ2-7 TRBV4-1
CASSFQGQETQYF . TRBJ2-5 TRBV28
CASSLVGRGANQPQHF . TRBJ1-5 TRBV12-3/TRBV12-4
CASSLVREDNEKLFF . TRBJ1-4 TRBV5-6
CASSVVGDPYEQYF . TRBJ2-7 TRBV9
CSVDAVELASSYNEQFF . TRBJ2-1 TRBV29-1
CASSQEPRGWNTGELFF . TRBJ2-2 TRBV3-1
CASRDEGLAGYNEQFF TRBD2 TRBJ2-1 TRBV28
CASSQGRGGYNEQFF . TRBJ2-1 TRBV3-1
CASSQDQTESYNEQFF . TRBJ2-1 TRBV4-1
CASSLGLGMKNIQYF TRBD2 TRBJ2-4 TRBV7-9
CASSQVRDSEGYTF . TRBJ1-2 TRBV4-1
CASSATWVRMNTEAFF . TRBJ1-1 TRBV6-1
CTSSLKGPGLAAYNEQFF TRBD2 TRBJ2-1 TRBV12-3/TRBV12-4
CASSLEAGATYNEQFF TRBD2 TRBJ2-1 TRBV4-3
CSARGDRVHEKLFF TRBD1 TRBJ1-4 TRBV20-1
CASSPDRSTYEQYF TRBD1 TRBJ2-7 TRBV5-4
CASSETGIPSYEQYF TRBD1 TRBJ2-7 TRBV28
CATGSPGTPYNEQFF . TRBJ2-1 TRBV15
CATSGRIRQLNEKLFF . TRBJ1-4 TRBV15
CSTNRDLQAFF . TRBJ1-1 TRBV29-1
CATSWDRDGYTF TRBD1 TRBJ1-2 TRBV15
CASSLAGQGGNTEAFF TRBD1 TRBJ1-1 TRBV5-1
CASRGLAGGETQYF TRBD2 TRBJ2-5 TRBV10-2
CAWSAGTSGTDEQFF TRBD2 TRBJ2-1 TRBV30
CASSFLEQGNGYTF . TRBJ1-2 TRBV7-9
CASTFLPGQGNSPLHF TRBD1 TRBJ1-6 TRBV27
CASSIDLLGQGNTGELFF TRBD1 TRBJ2-2 TRBV19